Below, one TCR beta chain is given with its context. These data originate in a study of OX40 agonist ivuxolimab in advanced cancers. Study-wide context: Among those enrolled, mean age was about 63 years (range about 23 to 90) and about 81% were male.

The assay was immunoSEQ multiplex PCR, and TCRdb's table has in-frame clones only and misses some. The sample yields under 100,000 clones, about 90% seen once. V lost 5 bases to trimming and J lost 2 bases, with 10 bases between them. The CDR3 runs to 14 residues. Germline-derived CDR1 and CDR2 are MNHEY and SVGAGI. This receptor was obtained from an adult with an advanced solid tumor such as melanoma, head and neck, liver or kidney cancer. This chain links TRBV6-5 with TRBJ1-5; the D gene is possibly TRBD1 (6 bases). Sequenced material: CD4+ or CD8+ T cells sorted from blood, taken in a trial of the OX40 agonist ivuxolimab. CDR3 region: CASSTAGGNQPQHF. The CDR3 DNA reads TGTGCCAGCAGTACGGCAGGGGGCAATCAGCCCCAGCATTTT.